These T cell receptor beta chains were read from a single sample in a study of siplizumab effects on memory and regulatory T cells. Profiled with immunoSEQ multiplex PCR; TCRdb holds only in-frame clones, not every one. The sample contains 65,000 to 70,000 clones, roughly 88% of which appear only once. The source material was Tregs sorted from blood. The receptor source for this set is a human donor in good health. Both conserved end residues are part of each CDR3. Fields, in order: clone size, V gene, D gene, J gene, CDR3 DNA, CDR3 protein. The D gene is left open where the match is weak. Clone size, where shown, is once, few, many, or a class for clones that have expanded.

-	TRBV6-5	TRBD1	TRBJ2-7	TGTGCCAGCAGGAGGACAGGGATAGGGTACGAGCAGTACTTC	CASRRTGIGYEQYF
-	TRBV10-1	-	TRBJ2-7	TGCGCCAGCAGTGATCTCCAAAGGGAGCAGTACTTC	CASSDLQREQYF
few	TRBV28	-	TRBJ2-6	TGTGCCAGTACTGGGGCCAACGTCCTGACTTTC	CASTGANVLTF
-	TRBV28	-	TRBJ1-5	TGTGCCAGCAGTTTTCGGAAAAACCAGCCCCAGCATTTT	CASSFRKNQPQHF
-	TRBV7-2	TRBD2	TRBJ2-5	TGTGCCAGCAGCCCCCAGGGACTAGCGGGAGGAGAGACCCAGTACTTC	CASSPQGLAGGETQYF
-	TRBV6-6	-	TRBJ1-4	TGTGCCAGCAGCCCTCGCGGAAAACTGTTTTTT	CASSPRGKLFF
-	TRBV6-1	-	TRBJ1-1	TGTGCCACAGAAGGGTACACTGAAGCTTTCTTT	CATEGYTEAFF
-	TRBV25-1	-	TRBJ2-5	TGTGCCAGCAGCCGTCTGGTAGAGACCCAGTACTTC	CASSRLVETQYF
few	TRBV11-1	-	TRBJ2-3	TGTGCCAGCAGCTTAATAGATACGCAGTATTTT	CASSLIDTQYF
-	TRBV4-3	-	TRBJ1-1	TGCGCCAGCAGCCAAGGGACAAACACTGAAGCTTTCTTT	CASSQGTNTEAFF
-	TRBV7-2	-	TRBJ2-1	TGTGCCAGCAGCTTAGTTCAGCGGTACAATGAGCAGTTCTTC	CASSLVQRYNEQFF
-	TRBV29-1	TRBD2	TRBJ2-5	TGCAGCGTCAAACTAGCGGGAGGAACACAAGAGACCCAGTACTTC	CSVKLAGGTQETQYF
-	TRBV7-6	-	TRBJ2-7	TGTGCCAGCAGCTTAGCCGCAGGGGCGCGAGCCCACGAGCAGTACTTC	CASSLAAGARAHEQYF
-	TRBV10-3	-	TRBJ1-3	TGTGCCATCAGCAGGCGGGGCCTCTCTGGAAACACCATATATTTT	CAISRRGLSGNTIYF
-	TRBV11-2	TRBD2	TRBJ2-6	TGTGCCAGCAGCCTAGAAGGACTAGCGCAAGGGGCCAACGTCCTGACTTTC	CASSLEGLAQGANVLTF
-	TRBV9	-	TRBJ2-3	TGTGCCAGCAGCATTCGGCCCCGGGCAGATACGCAGTATTTT	CASSIRPRADTQYF
-	TRBV11-3	TRBD1	TRBJ1-1	TGTGCCAGCAGCCCAGGGGGGGTCAGAACTGAAGCTTTCTTT	CASSPGGVRTEAFF
-	TRBV2	TRBD1	TRBJ1-4	TGTGCCAGCAGTGAACAGGGGGCTGAAAAACTGTTTTTT	CASSEQGAEKLFF
-	TRBV5-1	TRBD1	TRBJ2-7	TGCGCCAGCAGATCCAGGGGGCTGAAGTACTTC	CASRSRGLKYF
-	TRBV7-3	-	TRBJ2-5	TGTGCCAGCAGCCCCTTTGGGAGCCAAGAGACCCAGTACTTC	CASSPFGSQETQYF
-	TRBV29-1	TRBD2	TRBJ2-1	TGCAGCGTTGACTCCCGGACTAGCCGGTACAATGAGCAGTTCTTC	CSVDSRTSRYNEQFF
-	TRBV9	-	TRBJ2-2	TGTGCCAGCAGCGTATTACAAACGAACACCGGGGAGCTGTTTTTT	CASSVLQTNTGELFF
-	TRBV30	-	TRBJ2-3	TGTGCCTGGAGACGCACAGATACGCAGTATTTT	CAWRRTDTQYF
-	TRBV9	-	TRBJ2-2	TGTGCCAGCAGCGTTACCATAGCGGCGAACACCGGGGAGCTGTTTTTT	CASSVTIAANTGELFF
-	TRBV19	-	TRBJ1-3	TGTGCCAGTAAGATGGGAGGGAGAAACACCATATATTTT	CASKMGGRNTIYF